These T cell receptor beta chains were read from a single sample in a study of T cell repertoires in cytomegalovirus infection. TCRdb recomputed calls from the reads with MiXCR, one row per CDR3 protein. This sample yields 450,000 to 650,000 distinct CDR3 sequences, of which about 26% are seen a single time; roughly 13% belongs to the top ten. The material sequenced was PBMCs. Source of these receptors: a human donor in good health (CMV status not recorded). Some clones in this sample may be carry-over from other donors' samples. Both conserved end residues are part of each CDR3. A D gene is named only where the DNA matches it firmly. Size is stated for part of the rows, as once, few or many counts, or as a class when the clone is expanded.

>TRBJ2-1|many|TRBD2|TRBV7-8
TGTGCCAGCAGGAGAGGGACTAGCGGGAACAATGAGCAGTTCTTC
CASRRGTSGNNEQFF
>TRBJ2-3|few|NA|TRBV7-9
TGTGCCAGCGCCTTAACCACAGATACGCAGTATTTT
CASALTTDTQYF
>TRBJ2-5|once|NA|TRBV7-3
TGTGCCAGCAGCTTAAGGGATTTCTGTGAGACCCAGTACTTC
CASSLRDFCETQYF
>TRBJ2-3|many|TRBD1|TRBV7-2
TGTGCCAGCGGACAGGGAATAGATACGCAGTATTTT
CASGQGIDTQYF
>TRBJ1-2|NA|NA|TRBV6-6
TGTGCCAGCACCCTACGGGGGGGACATTATGGCTACACCTTC
CASTLRGGHYGYTF
>TRBJ1-6|NA|NA|TRBV5-4
TGTGCCAGCAGCCTCTACGGAGATTCACCCCTCCACTTT
CASSLYGDSPLHF
>TRBJ2-1|few|NA|TRBV7-9
TGTGCCACTCAATCTACAATTGGGCGTAAGTCCTACAATGAGCAGTTCTTC
CATQSTIGRKSYNEQFF
>TRBJ2-7|NA|NA|TRBV12-3/TRBV12-4
TGTGCCAGCAGTTTTGGGGGCGGGAGAAACGAGCAGTACTTC
CASSFGGGRNEQYF
>TRBJ2-5|many|TRBD2|TRBV7-3
TGTGCCAGCAGCTTGGGAGCGGGAGGGTTGGAGACCCAGTACTTC
CASSLGAGGLETQYF
>TRBJ2-5|few|NA|TRBV7-2
TGTGCCAGCAGCTTTCAAAGCGGCCAAGAGACCCAGTACTTC
CASSFQSGQETQYF
>TRBJ2-2|many|TRBD1|TRBV7-2
TGTGCCAGCAGCTTGGGACAGTCTACCGGGGAGCTGTTTTTT
CASSLGQSTGELFF
>TRBJ1-2|few|NA|TRBV6-5
TGTGCCAGCGTCGGGAGCTATGGCTACACCTTC
CASVGSYGYTF
>TRBJ1-3|NA|TRBD1|TRBV6-2/TRBV6-3
TGTGCCAGCAGTGACGGGACAGGGATCAACACCATATATTTT
CASSDGTGINTIYF
>TRBJ1-2|NA|TRBD1|TRBV12-3/TRBV12-4
TGTGCCAGCAGCGGACAGGGAGACCCCTATGGCTACACCTTC
CASSGQGDPYGYTF
>TRBJ1-5|NA|TRBD1|TRBV7-3
TGTGCCAGCAGCCCGGATGGAGGGGGCGGCCAGCCCCAGCATTTT
CASSPDGGGGQPQHF
>TRBJ2-3|NA|TRBD2|TRBV5-6
TGTGCCAGCAGCAAACGGACTAGCGGGAGGGGTACAGATACGCAGTATTTT
CASSKRTSGRGTDTQYF
>TRBJ1-1|NA|NA|TRBV20-1
TGCAGTGCTAGAGAGTCTACTGAAGCTTTCTTT
CSARESTEAFF
>TRBJ2-7|many|TRBD2|TRBV7-2
TGTGCCAGCAGCCGAGGGGGGACTAGTTACCACGAGCAGTACTTC
CASSRGGTSYHEQYF
>TRBJ1-1|NA|NA|TRBV4-1
TGCGCCAGCAGTCCCAGGAGGAGATTGGATACTGAAGCTTTCTTT
CASSPRRRLDTEAFF
>TRBJ2-1|few|TRBD2|TRBV6-5
TGTGCCAGCAGTTCCCTACGCGGCGGGAGGAACAATGAGCAGTTCTTC
CASSSLRGGRNNEQFF
>TRBJ2-7|NA|TRBD2|TRBV19
TGTGCCAGTAGTATAGGCGGGACTAATCTCCCCTACGAGCAGTACTTC
CASSIGGTNLPYEQYF
>TRBJ2-3|few|NA|TRBV19
TGTGCCAGTAGTATAGATGACTCGCAAGATACGCAGTATTTT
CASSIDDSQDTQYF
>TRBJ2-5|few|TRBD2|TRBV28
TGTGCCAGCAGTTTTGGGACTAGCGGGAAAGAGACCCAGTACTTC
CASSFGTSGKETQYF
>TRBJ2-2|few|TRBD1|TRBV12-3/TRBV12-4
TGTGCCAGCACAAGACAGGGTAACGCCGGGGAGCTGTTTTTT
CASTRQGNAGELFF
>TRBJ1-5|NA|NA|TRBV12-3/TRBV12-4
TGTGCCAGCAGCCAAGCTCAGGGGAATCAGCCCCAGCATTTT
CASSQAQGNQPQHF
>TRBJ2-1|many|NA|TRBV7-8
TGTGCCAGCAGCTTAGGACTATTCTACAATGAGCAGTTCTTC
CASSLGLFYNEQFF
>TRBJ1-2|NA|NA|TRBV29-1
TGCAGCGTTGAGAGGGATTCGGGCTATGGCTACACCTTC
CSVERDSGYGYTF
>TRBJ2-6|NA|NA|TRBV28
TGTGCCAGCAGTTTGAACTCTGGGGCCAACGTCCTGACTTTC
CASSLNSGANVLTF